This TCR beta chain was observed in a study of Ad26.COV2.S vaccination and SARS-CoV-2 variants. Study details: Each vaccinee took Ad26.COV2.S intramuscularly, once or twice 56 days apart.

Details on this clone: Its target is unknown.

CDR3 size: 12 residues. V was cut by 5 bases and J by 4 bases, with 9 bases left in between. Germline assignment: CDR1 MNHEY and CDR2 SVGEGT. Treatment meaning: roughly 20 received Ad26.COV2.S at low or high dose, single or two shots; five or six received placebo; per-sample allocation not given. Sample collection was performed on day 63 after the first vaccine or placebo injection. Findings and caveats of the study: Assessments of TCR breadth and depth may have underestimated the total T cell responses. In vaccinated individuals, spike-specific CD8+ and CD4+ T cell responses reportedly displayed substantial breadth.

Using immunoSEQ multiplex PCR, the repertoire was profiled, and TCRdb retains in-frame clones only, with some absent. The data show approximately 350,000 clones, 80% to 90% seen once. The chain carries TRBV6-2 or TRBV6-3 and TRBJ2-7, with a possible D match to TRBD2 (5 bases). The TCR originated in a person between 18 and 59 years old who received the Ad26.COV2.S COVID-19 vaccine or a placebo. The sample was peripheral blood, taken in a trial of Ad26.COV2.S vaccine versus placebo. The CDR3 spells CASSGTRYEQYF. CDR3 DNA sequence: TGTGCCAGCAGTGGAACTAGATACGAGCAGTACTTC.